This T cell receptor beta chain was recorded in a study of blood T cell repertoires in COVID-19. Participant age was about 18 to 100 years, and participants resided in fewer than 30 US areas. Donors were grouped by their self-reported clinical history. CDR3 length: 16 amino acids. Per the germline V gene, CDR1 is LNHDA and CDR2 is SQIVND (reference sequence). Trimming removed 5 bases from V and 3 bases from J; junction bases left unmatched: 7. How the authors handled the data: Reference gene primer amplification gave estimated nucleated cell counts. Measured with immunoSEQ multiplex PCR; TCRdb has only the in-frame clones, and not every one. The DNA gave D and trimming, while V, J and clone size come from that table. The sample includes just over 350,000 clones, about 90% seen only once; the top ten take roughly 3%.

The V and J genes are TRBV19 and TRBJ2-1; 10 nucleotides align to TRBD2. The source of this sequence is a woman between 25 and 40 years old who had recovered from COVID-19. The specimen sequenced was PBMCs or T cells enriched from blood (not recorded which). In nucleotides, the CDR3 is TGTGCCAGTAGTCCAACAACTAGCGGGAACTACAATGAGCAGTTCTTC. Protein sequence: CASSPTTSGNYNEQFF.